Listed below are T cell receptor beta chains from one sample, sequenced in a study of identical twins. TCRdb re-derived calls from the 5' RACE reads in MiXCR, one entry per CDR3 protein. The table shows under 800,000 distinct CDR3 sequences, with around 20% occurring only once. In addition, the sample was reused for a study of T cells expressing NK-cell markers.

The sequencing input was PBMCs. The receptors here all came from a young woman in good health. Each CDR3 is given with its conserved first and last residue. The order of the fields is CDR3 length, D gene, clone size, J gene, V gene, CDR3 protein, CDR3 DNA. A D gene is named only where the DNA matches it firmly. The size field is filled for only some rows; it gives once, few, many or a size class.

length: 11
D: NA
size: few
J: TRBJ2-7
V: TRBV29-1
CDR3: CSADRGGEQYF
DNA: TGCAGCGCCGATAGGGGGGGCGAGCAGTACTTC

length: 15
D: TRBD2
size: few
J: TRBJ2-4
V: TRBV20-1
CDR3: CSARRPSGRGNIQYF
DNA: TGCAGTGCTAGACGACCTAGCGGGAGAGGAAACATTCAGTACTTC

length: 17
D: NA
size: NA
J: TRBJ2-2
V: TRBV7-2
CDR3: CASSPARARTFTGELFF
DNA: TGTGCCAGCAGCCCCGCCCGGGCTAGGACGTTCACCGGGGAGCTGTTTTTT

length: 14
D: NA
size: NA
J: TRBJ2-3
V: TRBV12-3/TRBV12-4
CDR3: CASTPQLAGDTQYF
DNA: TGTGCCAGCACCCCCCAACTTGCGGGAGATACGCAGTATTTT

length: 15
D: TRBD2
size: many
J: TRBJ2-7
V: TRBV12-3/TRBV12-4
CDR3: CASSLGLAGANEQYF
DNA: TGTGCCAGCAGTTTAGGGCTAGCGGGGGCCAACGAGCAGTACTTC

length: 15
D: NA
size: few
J: TRBJ2-1
V: TRBV7-2
CDR3: CASSGARNSYNEQFF
DNA: TGTGCCAGCAGCGGCGCTAGAAACTCCTACAATGAGCAGTTCTTC

length: 14
D: TRBD1
size: NA
J: TRBJ1-5
V: TRBV20-1
CDR3: CSARSTGGNQPQHF
DNA: TGCAGTGCTAGGTCGACAGGGGGCAATCAGCCCCAGCATTTT

length: 12
D: NA
size: few
J: TRBJ1-1
V: TRBV20-1
CDR3: CSAPRGDTEAFF
DNA: TGCAGTGCCCCGAGAGGGGACACTGAAGCTTTCTTT

length: 11
D: NA
size: few
J: TRBJ2-2
V: TRBV12-3/TRBV12-4
CDR3: CASGETGELFF
DNA: TGTGCCAGCGGCGAGACCGGGGAGCTGTTTTTT

length: 16
D: NA
size: NA
J: TRBJ2-5
V: TRBV6-2/TRBV6-3
CDR3: CASSYVAGKTRETQYF
DNA: TGTGCCAGCAGTTACGTGGCAGGGAAGACGCGAGAGACCCAGTACTTC

length: 14
D: NA
size: NA
J: TRBJ2-4
V: TRBV7-2
CDR3: CASSLGPSESDQYF
DNA: TGTGCCAGCAGCTTAGGTCCCAGCGAGTCAGACCAGTACTTC

length: 12
D: TRBD1
size: many
J: TRBJ2-5
V: TRBV20-1
CDR3: CSASGQQETQYF
DNA: TGCAGTGCTTCGGGACAGCAAGAGACCCAGTACTTC

length: 20
D: NA
size: NA
J: TRBJ2-5
V: TRBV25-1
CDR3: CASKSPFGRVKDRRGETQYF
DNA: TGTGCCAGCAAATCCCCCTTCGGGAGGGTTAAGGACAGGCGGGGGGAGACCCAGTACTTC

length: 13
D: NA
size: NA
J: TRBJ2-3
V: TRBV4-3
CDR3: CASSPYRTDTQYF
DNA: TGCGCCAGCAGCCCTTACAGGACAGATACGCAGTATTTT

length: 16
D: TRBD2
size: few
J: TRBJ2-7
V: TRBV27
CDR3: CASSLLGTSGSYEQYF
DNA: TGTGCCAGCAGTTTACTTGGGACTAGCGGTTCCTACGAGCAGTACTTC

length: 15
D: NA
size: NA
J: TRBJ1-2
V: TRBV12-3/TRBV12-4
CDR3: CAIGPRRGDDDGYTF
DNA: TGTGCCATTGGTCCGCGCAGGGGCGACGATGATGGCTACACCTTC

length: 15
D: NA
size: few
J: TRBJ2-5
V: TRBV12-3/TRBV12-4
CDR3: CASSLEGKVQETQYF
DNA: TGTGCCAGCAGTTTAGAGGGCAAAGTCCAAGAGACCCAGTACTTC

length: 16
D: TRBD2
size: few
J: TRBJ2-1
V: TRBV6-1
CDR3: CASRSGGATSYNEQFF
DNA: TGTGCCAGCAGAAGCGGGGGGGCGACATCCTACAATGAGCAGTTCTTC

length: 15
D: NA
size: NA
J: TRBJ2-1
V: TRBV6-2/TRBV6-3
CDR3: CASRGGGSILNEQFF
DNA: TGTGCCAGCAGGGGAGGGGGCTCGATTCTCAATGAGCAGTTCTTC

length: 15
D: NA
size: few
J: TRBJ2-4
V: TRBV12-3/TRBV12-4
CDR3: CASSLSFTAKNIQYF
DNA: TGTGCCAGCAGTTTAAGTTTCACAGCCAAAAACATTCAGTACTTC

length: 14
D: TRBD1
size: few
J: TRBJ2-7
V: TRBV6-2/TRBV6-3
CDR3: CASTIRDEGAEQYF
DNA: TGTGCCAGCACGATAAGGGACGAGGGGGCCGAGCAGTACTTC

length: 14
D: NA
size: many
J: TRBJ2-7
V: TRBV6-2/TRBV6-3
CDR3: CASSLWTETYEQYF
DNA: TGTGCCAGCAGCCTTTGGACTGAAACCTACGAGCAGTACTTC

length: 17
D: TRBD2
size: NA
J: TRBJ2-1
V: TRBV15
CDR3: CATSRDLAGLIYNEQFF
DNA: TGTGCCACCAGCAGAGATCTAGCGGGTCTCATTTACAATGAGCAGTTCTTC

length: 15
D: TRBD2
size: few
J: TRBJ2-1
V: TRBV29-1
CDR3: CSVKTSIQTYNEQFF
DNA: TGCAGCGTGAAGACTAGCATTCAGACCTACAATGAGCAGTTCTTC

length: 15
D: TRBD1
size: few
J: TRBJ1-1
V: TRBV20-1
CDR3: CSARETGVGNTEAFF
DNA: TGCAGTGCTAGAGAGACAGGGGTAGGGAACACTGAAGCTTTCTTT

length: 15
D: NA
size: few
J: TRBJ2-7
V: TRBV7-9
CDR3: CASSLRDSQSYEQYF
DNA: TGTGCCAGCAGTCTTAGAGACAGCCAATCCTACGAGCAGTACTTC

length: 15
D: TRBD1
size: few
J: TRBJ2-3
V: TRBV10-3
CDR3: CAINPTGASTDTQYF
DNA: TGTGCCATCAACCCGACAGGGGCTAGCACAGATACGCAGTATTTT

length: 16
D: TRBD1
size: NA
J: TRBJ2-7
V: TRBV27
CDR3: CASSLTGQGTPYEQYF
DNA: TGTGCCAGCAGCCTGACTGGACAGGGCACCCCCTACGAGCAGTACTTC

length: 13
D: NA
size: NA
J: TRBJ1-3
V: TRBV20-1
CDR3: CSARDATGNTIYF
DNA: TGCAGTGCTCGGGACGCGACTGGAAACACCATATATTTT

length: 13
D: NA
size: many
J: TRBJ1-1
V: TRBV29-1
CDR3: CSGGWVMNTEAFF
DNA: TGCAGCGGGGGTTGGGTCATGAACACTGAAGCTTTCTTT

length: 10
D: TRBD1
size: many
J: TRBJ1-2
V: TRBV29-1
CDR3: CSVGQEGYTF
DNA: TGCAGCGTCGGACAGGAGGGCTACACCTTC

length: 14
D: TRBD2
size: NA
J: TRBJ2-7
V: TRBV7-2
CDR3: CASRLGGSTHEQYF
DNA: TGTGCCAGCAGACTGGGCGGGAGTACCCACGAGCAGTACTTC

length: 15
D: NA
size: few
J: TRBJ2-4
V: TRBV6-1
CDR3: CASSEVRAVKNIQYF
DNA: TGTGCCAGCAGTGAAGTTAGGGCTGTCAAAAACATTCAGTACTTC

length: 13
D: NA
size: many
J: TRBJ2-3
V: TRBV6-6
CDR3: CASRDTSTDTQYF
DNA: TGTGCCAGCCGGGACACTAGCACAGATACGCAGTATTTT

length: 16
D: TRBD1
size: few
J: TRBJ2-7
V: TRBV20-1
CDR3: CSASDTGTGMTYEQYF
DNA: TGCAGTGCTAGTGACACCGGGACAGGGATGACCTACGAGCAGTACTTC

length: 15
D: TRBD1
size: few
J: TRBJ2-7
V: TRBV7-9
CDR3: CASSLGGTGAYEQYF
DNA: TGTGCCAGCAGCTTGGGGGGGACAGGGGCCTACGAGCAGTACTTC

length: 14
D: TRBD2
size: few
J: TRBJ2-2
V: TRBV30
CDR3: CAWSVGTSGRELFF
DNA: TGTGCCTGGAGTGTGGGGACTAGCGGGAGGGAGCTGTTTTTT

length: 15
D: NA
size: NA
J: TRBJ2-3
V: TRBV2
CDR3: CASSEGAISTDTQYF
DNA: TGTGCCAGCAGTGAGGGGGCTATAAGCACAGATACGCAGTATTTT

length: 14
D: NA
size: many
J: TRBJ2-7
V: TRBV4-3
CDR3: CASSQDLARNEQYF
DNA: TGCGCCAGCAGCCAAGACCTAGCGAGGAACGAGCAGTACTTC

length: 14
D: NA
size: NA
J: TRBJ2-7
V: TRBV7-8
CDR3: CASSSPRMPYEQYF
DNA: TGTGCCAGCAGTTCACCTAGGATGCCCTACGAGCAGTACTTC

length: 13
D: TRBD1
size: few
J: TRBJ2-7
V: TRBV7-2
CDR3: CASSTQGEGEQYF
DNA: TGTGCCAGCAGCACACAGGGGGAAGGCGAGCAGTACTTC

length: 16
D: NA
size: few
J: TRBJ2-7
V: TRBV3-1
CDR3: CASSHSTSSLFDEQYF
DNA: TGTGCCAGCAGCCATTCAACTAGTTCCCTGTTCGACGAGCAGTACTTC

length: 15
D: TRBD1
size: many
J: TRBJ1-1
V: TRBV12-3/TRBV12-4
CDR3: CASSPLTGVNTEAFF
DNA: TGTGCCAGCAGCCCTCTGACAGGGGTGAACACTGAAGCTTTCTTT

length: 17
D: NA
size: NA
J: TRBJ2-3
V: TRBV7-2
CDR3: CASSLARPFTHIDTQYF
DNA: TGTGCCAGCAGCTTAGCGCGGCCTTTTACCCACATAGATACGCAGTATTTT

length: 13
D: NA
size: few
J: TRBJ2-3
V: TRBV20-1
CDR3: CSASGAPTDTQYF
DNA: TGCAGTGCTAGCGGTGCACCCACAGATACGCAGTATTTT

length: 16
D: NA
size: NA
J: TRBJ2-7
V: TRBV5-1
CDR3: CASSSPTGTNSYEQYF
DNA: TGCGCCAGCAGCTCACCGACCGGGACGAACTCCTACGAGCAGTACTTC

length: 14
D: TRBD2
size: NA
J: TRBJ2-3
V: TRBV5-5
CDR3: CASSQTSGWDTQYF
DNA: TGTGCCAGCAGCCAGACTAGCGGGTGGGATACGCAGTATTTT

length: 15
D: TRBD1
size: NA
J: TRBJ2-2
V: TRBV5-1
CDR3: CASSSGQGFTGELFF
DNA: TGCGCCAGCAGCTCGGGACAGGGCTTCACCGGGGAGCTGTTTTTT